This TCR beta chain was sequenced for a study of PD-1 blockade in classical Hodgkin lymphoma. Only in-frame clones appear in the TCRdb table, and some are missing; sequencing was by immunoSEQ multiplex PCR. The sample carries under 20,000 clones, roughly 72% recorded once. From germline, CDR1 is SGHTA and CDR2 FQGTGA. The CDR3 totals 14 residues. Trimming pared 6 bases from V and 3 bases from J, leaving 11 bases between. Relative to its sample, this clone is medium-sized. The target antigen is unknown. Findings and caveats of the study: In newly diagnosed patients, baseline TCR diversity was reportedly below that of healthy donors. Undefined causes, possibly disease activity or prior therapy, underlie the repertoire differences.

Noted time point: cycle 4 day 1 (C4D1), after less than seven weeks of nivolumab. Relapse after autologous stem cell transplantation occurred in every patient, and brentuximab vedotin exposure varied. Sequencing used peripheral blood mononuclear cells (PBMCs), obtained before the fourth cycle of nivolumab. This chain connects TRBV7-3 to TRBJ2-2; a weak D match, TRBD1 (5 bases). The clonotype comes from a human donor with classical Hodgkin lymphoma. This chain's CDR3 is CASSTDSYTGELFF. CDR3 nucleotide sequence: TGTGCCAGCAGTACAGACAGTTACACCGGGGAGCTGTTTTTT.